The source of this T cell receptor (beta chain) is a study of blood T cell repertoires in COVID-19 (dated by TCRdb to about 2020). For the wider study: The collaborator samples originated in the United States, Italy and Spain and spanned the acute and convalescent phases of COVID-19. Deeply sampled blood TCRbeta repertoires from subjects exposed to, actively infected with, or recovered from COVID-19 were included in the dataset. Samples came from the ongoing ImmuneRACE study (first 160 participants) plus 1,254 subjects from 6 global collaborators. The repertoires were released in a freely available public database intended as a resource for research on the immune response to SARS-CoV-2. The prospective study material was composed of cDNA or gDNA derived from T cells, B-cell-depleted T cells, or PBMCs. Where available, HLA class I and class II types were taken from metadata supplied by the sample provider and were not determined by assay-based typing. The sample metadata nearly always contained a de-identified subject ID, COVID-19 status, age in years and sex.

One collaborating source in Seattle enrolled patients during active infection and followed them longitudinally through the course of disease. Whole blood was collected in K2EDTA tubes by collaborating institutions according to the institutions' own protocols. For TCRbeta analysis, collaborators shipped samples as frozen whole blood, isolated PBMCs, or DNA extracted from either of those sample types. CDR1 and CDR2 are drawn from the germline V gene (reference sequence): SSHAT, FNYEAQ. The CDR3 spans 15 residues, from the cysteine through the phenylalanine. Of the read, only the CDR3 DNA is kept; its 45 bases are in frame from base 1. V is trimmed back by 5 bases and J by 9 bases, and the junction contains 8 bases that no gene match accounts for. Study-wide conclusions, independent of this receptor: How much clinical and demographic metadata was included differed by source and by participant, and the metadata was provided uncurated.

As concerns this clone: This receptor's antigen is unknown. Base qualities were left out, and no much larger clone turns up one base away.

TCRbeta CDR3 regions were amplified from genomic DNA using the immunoSEQ Assay, a bias-controlled multiplex PCR. In the paper's pipeline: The number of nucleated cells in each sample was estimated by amplification of reference gene primers within the assay. To quantify the absolute abundance of each unique TCRbeta CDR3 rearrangement, sequence reads were collapsed and filtered. Productive Simpson clonality was computed per sample as the square root of Simpson's diversity index over productive rearrangements. The table comes from immuneACCESS by way of TCRdb, which keeps in-frame sequences with V and J called. Part of the clones is missing from these tables; in studies checked, under half for an unresolved V gene and the rest for unknown reasons. V and J calls and clone size are those listed in that table; D and trimming were worked out from the DNA. The sample table shows some 46,000 clones, and 70% to 90% are seen once. Less than 35% of the sample is taken by the ten largest.

Recombination joined TRBV7-7 with TRBJ2-1; 12 middle bases align to TRBD2. The sequenced sample was peripheral blood. The receptor was isolated from a woman over 75 with COVID-19, enrolled during active disease. The DNA reads as follows: TGTGCCAGCAGCCTACGACTAGCGGGAGTGAGTGAGCAGTTCTTC. This is translated as CASSLRLAGVSEQFF. The CDR3 plus the reference TRBV7-7 and TRBJ2-1 genes for the other parts give the full variable domain: GAGVSQSPRYKVTKRGQDVTLRCDPISSHATLYWYQQALGQGPEFLTYFNYEAQPDKSGLPSDRFSAERPEGSISTLTIQRTEQRDSAMYRCASSLRLAGVSEQFFGPGTRLTVL.